This entry lists 3 T cell receptor beta chains sequenced from one sample in a study of naive and memory T cell subsets. The beta constant-region primer was an equimolar mix of two oligonucleotides covering TRBC1 and TRBC2. Nested alpha and beta constant-region primers with the SP2 primer drove four PCR rounds on ligated cDNA. Via MiXCR, TCRdb re-called the UMI-ligation and nested PCR reads, giving one row per CDR3 protein. Found here are around 110,000 distinct CDR3 sequences, roughly 36% of them singletons; the top ten hold less than 1%. What was sequenced was central memory CD4+ T cells from blood. These receptor sequences come from a human donor in good health.

The sample holds a few counts of this clonotype. V is TRBV18 and J is TRBJ2-4; TRBD1 agrees at 7 bases. Germline V gene data show CDR1 as KGHSH and CDR2 as LQKENI. The CDR3 spans 14 residues. The V segment lost 3 bases and the J segment 5 bases; nucleotides outside the gene matches: 4. The CDR3 nucleotides read TGTGCCAGCTCACCCTGGGACAGCGAAAACATTCAGTACTTC. As protein: CASSPWDSENIQYF.

The chain carries TRBV24-1 and TRBJ2-1; TRBD2 matches 12 bases. This CDR3 spans 16 amino acids. Germline V gene lookup returns CDR1 KGHDR and CDR2 SFDVKD. The V gene end was trimmed by 2 bases and the J gene end by 10 bases; junction bases not matched to a gene: 8. The CDR3 reads CATSDSRLAGAAEQFF. CDR3 in DNA: TGTGCCACCAGTGATTCCCGACTAGCGGGAGCGGCGGAGCAGTTCTTC.

This clonotype is a singleton in its sample. The chain has TRBV28 and TRBJ2-2, with D perhaps TRBD1 or TRBD2 (5 bases each). V lost 4 bases and J lost 6, with 15 bases in between. Germline values: CDR1 MDHEN, CDR2 SYDVKM. The CDR3 consists of 15 residues. CDR3 loop: CASSSPGPRAGELFF. CDR3 in DNA: TGTGCCAGCAGTTCCCCGGGACCGCGTGCCGGGGAGCTGTTTTTT.